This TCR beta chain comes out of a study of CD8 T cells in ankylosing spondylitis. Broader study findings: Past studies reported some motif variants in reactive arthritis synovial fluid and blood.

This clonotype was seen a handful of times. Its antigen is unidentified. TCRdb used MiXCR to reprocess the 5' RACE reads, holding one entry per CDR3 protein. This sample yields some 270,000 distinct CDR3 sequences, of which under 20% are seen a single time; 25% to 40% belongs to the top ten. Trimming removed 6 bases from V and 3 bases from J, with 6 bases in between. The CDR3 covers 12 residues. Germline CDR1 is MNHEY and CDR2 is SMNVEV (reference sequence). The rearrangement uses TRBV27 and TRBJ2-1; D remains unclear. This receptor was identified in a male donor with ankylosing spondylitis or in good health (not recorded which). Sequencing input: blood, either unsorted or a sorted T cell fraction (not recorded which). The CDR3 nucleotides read TGTGCCAGCAGAGCGATCTACAATGAGCAGTTCTTC. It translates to CASRAIYNEQFF.